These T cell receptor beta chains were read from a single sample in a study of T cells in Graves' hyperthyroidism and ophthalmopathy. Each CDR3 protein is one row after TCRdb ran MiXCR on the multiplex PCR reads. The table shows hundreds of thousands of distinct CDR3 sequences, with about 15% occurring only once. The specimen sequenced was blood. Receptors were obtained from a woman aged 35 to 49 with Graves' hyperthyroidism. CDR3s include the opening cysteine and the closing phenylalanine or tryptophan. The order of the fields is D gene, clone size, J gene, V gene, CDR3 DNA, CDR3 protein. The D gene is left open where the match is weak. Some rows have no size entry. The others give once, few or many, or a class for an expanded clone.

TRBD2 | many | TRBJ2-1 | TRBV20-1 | TGCAGTGCTAGAGATCGGATGCTAGCGGGTCACTCCTACAATGAGCAGTTCTTC | CSARDRMLAGHSYNEQFF
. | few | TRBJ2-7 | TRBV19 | TGTGCCAGTAGTTTTGGTGATCCCTACGAGCAGTACTTC | CASSFGDPYEQYF
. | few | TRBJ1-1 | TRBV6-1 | TGTGCCATCGAGGACAGACAGAACACTGAAGCTTTCTTT | CAIEDRQNTEAFF
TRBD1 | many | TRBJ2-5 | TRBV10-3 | TGTGCCATCAGTTCGACGGGACAGGGGGTGGAGACCCAGTACTTC | CAISSTGQGVETQYF
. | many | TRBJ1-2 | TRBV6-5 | TGTGCCAGCAGTTACTCCTCGACGAACTATGGCTACACCTTC | CASSYSSTNYGYTF
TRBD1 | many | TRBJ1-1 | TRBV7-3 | TGTGCCAGCAGCCCGAAACCGACAGGGTTCCCTGAAGCTTTCTTT | CASSPKPTGFPEAFF
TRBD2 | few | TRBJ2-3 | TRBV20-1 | TGCAGTGCTAGAGATCTCTTGCCTAGCGGGAGCACAGATACGCAGTATTTT | CSARDLLPSGSTDTQYF
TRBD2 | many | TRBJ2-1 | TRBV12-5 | TGTGCTAGTGGTTTAGAAACTAGCGGAAATGAGCAGTTCTTC | CASGLETSGNEQFF
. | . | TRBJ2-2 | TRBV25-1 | TGTGCCAGCAGTGACGTGGTTTTGGCGGGCAACACCGGGGAGCTGTTTTTT | CASSDVVLAGNTGELFF
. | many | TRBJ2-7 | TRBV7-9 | TGTGCCAGCAGCCAATCCCTTTCACAGGGTTCCTACGAGCAGTACTTC | CASSQSLSQGSYEQYF